Listed below are T cell receptor beta chains from one sample, sequenced in a study of control samples from healthy donors and cancer patients. Clones were read by immunoSEQ multiplex PCR, and TCRdb kept only the in-frame ones, dropping some. The sample has 100,000 to 150,000 clones, 75% to 95% seen once; the top ten hold roughly 2.7%. Sample: blood. The receptors stem from a man between 18 and 29 years old in good health. The CDR3 runs from the conserved cysteine through the conserved F or W. The D gene is left open where the match is weak. Size tells how often a clone was seen (once, few, many) or the class of an expanded clone, and some rows leave it out.

clone_size	d_call	v_call	j_call	cdr3_nt	cdr3_aa
NA	TRBD1	TRBV14	TRBJ1-2	TGTGCCAGCAGCCCAGGGGGCGCTTATGGCTACACCTTC	CASSPGGAYGYTF
NA	NA	TRBV10-3	TRBJ1-5	TGTGCCATCAGTGAGCTGACAGCTCAGCCCCAGCATTTT	CAISELTAQPQHF
NA	TRBD2	TRBV6-4	TRBJ2-1	TGTGCCAGCAGTATTAGCGGGAGCTCCTACAATGAGCAGTTCTTC	CASSISGSSYNEQFF
NA	NA	TRBV9	TRBJ1-6	TGTGCCAGCAGCACCGACCGGGGATCCTATAATTCACCCCTCCACTTT	CASSTDRGSYNSPLHF
NA	NA	TRBV9	TRBJ1-2	TGTGCCAGCAGCGTAAGTGAGGGCCATTTTGGCTACACCTTC	CASSVSEGHFGYTF
NA	NA	TRBV6-2/TRBV6-3	TRBJ1-1	TGTGCCAGCAGTCCCGCCGGGGTCATGAACACTGAAGCTTTCTTT	CASSPAGVMNTEAFF
NA	NA	TRBV5-1	TRBJ2-2	TGCGCCAGCAGCGAACAGGGAAACACCGGGGAGCTGTTTTTT	CASSEQGNTGELFF
NA	NA	TRBV11-2	TRBJ1-2	TGTGCCAGCAGCTTAGGACTGAGCTATGGCTACACCTTC	CASSLGLSYGYTF
NA	NA	TRBV4-2	TRBJ2-2	TGTGCCAGCAGCCAGCAAGGGAACACCGGGGAGCTGTTTTTT	CASSQQGNTGELFF
NA	NA	TRBV2	TRBJ2-3	TGTGCCAGCAGTTCGAGGACCAGATCAAACACAGATACGCAGTATTTT	CASSSRTRSNTDTQYF
NA	NA	TRBV10-3	TRBJ1-6	TGTGCCATCAGTGACACGAATTCACCCCTCCACTTT	CAISDTNSPLHF
once	NA	TRBV5-6	TRBJ2-1	TGTGCCAGCAGCTTGGCTTACAATGAGCAGTTCTTC	CASSLAYNEQFF
NA	NA	TRBV25-1	TRBJ1-1	TGTGCCAGCAGTGCAGCAGGTTTGGGCCCGGCACATGGCACTGAAGCTTTCTTT	CASSAAGLGPAHGTEAFF
once	NA	TRBV12-1	TRBJ2-2	TGTGCCAGCACCCTCCTAGACGCCGGGGAGCTGTTTTTT	CASTLLDAGELFF
NA	TRBD2	TRBV3-1/TRBV3-2	TRBJ2-1	TGTGCCAGCAGCCAAGACCCACGGGAGGGACCCAATGAGCAGTTCTTC	CASSQDPREGPNEQFF
NA	NA	TRBV3-1/TRBV3-2	TRBJ2-5	TGTGCCAGCAGCCAACCCTTGAGGGGATCGGCCCAGTACTTC	CASSQPLRGSAQYF
NA	NA	TRBV7-9	TRBJ1-3	TGTGCCAGCAGCTGGGGCGTTCGGGACGGCTCTGGAAACACCATATATTTT	CASSWGVRDGSGNTIYF
NA	NA	TRBV5-1	TRBJ2-7	TGCGCCAGCAGCCCGACCCTGACTAGTGGCGAGCAGTACTTC	CASSPTLTSGEQYF
NA	NA	TRBV7-3	TRBJ1-1	TGTGCCAGCAGCTCAAGCCCACTTCAGGCAGAAACTGAAGCTTTCTTT	CASSSSPLQAETEAFF
NA	NA	TRBV3-1/TRBV3-2	TRBJ1-2	TGTGCCAGCAGCGACCGGTTACAGGGCCGCTATGGCTACACCTTC	CASSDRLQGRYGYTF
NA	NA	TRBV18	TRBJ2-2	TGTGCCAGCTCACACAACAGCGCTAAGAACACCGGGGAGCTGTTTTTT	CASSHNSAKNTGELFF
few	NA	TRBV3-1/TRBV3-2	TRBJ2-4	TGTGCCACCGGGACTTCAGCCAAAAACATTCAGTACTTC	CATGTSAKNIQYF
NA	NA	TRBV12-3/TRBV12-4	TRBJ1-4	TGTGCCAGCAAATTGGGAAGGGTAGAAAAACTGTTTTTT	CASKLGRVEKLFF
NA	TRBD2	TRBV11-2	TRBJ2-3	TGTGCCAGCAGCCGGGGCGGGGCGGGAGAAGATACGCAGTATTTT	CASSRGGAGEDTQYF
NA	NA	TRBV5-1	TRBJ2-3	TGCGCCAGCAGCTTGGGTCGTCTAGCCTTACTCACAGATACGCAGTATTTT	CASSLGRLALLTDTQYF
NA	TRBD2	TRBV19	TRBJ2-1	TGTGCCAGTAGTATAGCGACTAGCGGGAGCAATGAGCAGTTCTTC	CASSIATSGSNEQFF
NA	TRBD1	TRBV28	TRBJ1-5	TGTGCCAGCAGGGCACAGGGGAATCAGCCCCAGCATTTT	CASRAQGNQPQHF
NA	NA	TRBV29-1	TRBJ2-5	TGCAGCGTTGAAGCGTCCCAAGAGACCCAGTACTTC	CSVEASQETQYF
NA	NA	TRBV5-8	TRBJ1-6	TGTGCCAGCAGCTTGGCGGGAAATTCACCCCTCCACTTT	CASSLAGNSPLHF
NA	TRBD1	TRBV30	TRBJ1-4	TGTGCCTGTGAACAGGGGGCTATTGAAAAACTGTTTTTT	CACEQGAIEKLFF
NA	TRBD2	TRBV7-9	TRBJ2-1	TGTGCCAGCAGCTGGGGGACTAGCGGGGGGCCTTACAATGAGCAGTTCTTC	CASSWGTSGGPYNEQFF
NA	NA	TRBV28	TRBJ1-2	TGTGCCAGCAGTCCCCACCTCCGGGTGGGTGGCTACACCTTC	CASSPHLRVGGYTF
NA	NA	TRBV6-5	TRBJ2-5	TGTGCCAGCAGTTACGGAGAGACCCAGTACTTC	CASSYGETQYF
NA	TRBD2	TRBV28	TRBJ2-1	TGTGCCAGCAGTCCGCCACTAGCGACTTCCTACAATGAGCAGTTCTTC	CASSPPLATSYNEQFF
NA	TRBD2	TRBV11-2	TRBJ2-1	TGTGCCAGCGCGGGGGGCGGGGTCTACAATGAGCAGTTCTTC	CASAGGGVYNEQFF
NA	NA	TRBV19	TRBJ1-6	TGTGCCAGTAGTATCGGACCTTGGGGTTATAATTCACCCCTCCACTTT	CASSIGPWGYNSPLHF
NA	NA	TRBV11-1	TRBJ1-1	TGTGCCAGCAGCTTAGAGAACAGGGCTACTGAAGCTTTCTTT	CASSLENRATEAFF
NA	NA	TRBV5-1	TRBJ1-2	TGCGCCAGCAGCTTGGTAGGCAGGGAAGCTGGCTACACCTTC	CASSLVGREAGYTF
NA	TRBD1	TRBV7-9	TRBJ2-7	TGTGCCAGCAGCGGTACAGGGGCCGAGCAGTACTTC	CASSGTGAEQYF
NA	TRBD1	TRBV25-1	TRBJ2-7	TGTGCCAGCAGTGAATTGGGGACAGGGGTAGGCGAGCAGTACTTC	CASSELGTGVGEQYF
NA	NA	TRBV9	TRBJ2-3	TGTGCCAGCAGCGTCGCTGTCACAGATACGCAGTATTTT	CASSVAVTDTQYF
once	NA	TRBV4-1	TRBJ2-5	TGCGCCAGCAGCCGGAGCAGTGGGGGCGCGGAGACCCAGTACTTC	CASSRSSGGAETQYF
NA	NA	TRBV18	TRBJ1-3	TGTGCCAGCTCACCTGACTCGAGCTCTGGAAACACCATATATTTT	CASSPDSSSGNTIYF
NA	NA	TRBV9	TRBJ1-1	TGTGCCAGCAGCGTAGCTTCTGCGAACACTGAAGCTTTCTTT	CASSVASANTEAFF
once	TRBD2	TRBV29-1	TRBJ2-1	TGCAGCGTTCAACAAGGACTAGCGGGAGGGTATGAGCAGTTCTTC	CSVQQGLAGGYEQFF